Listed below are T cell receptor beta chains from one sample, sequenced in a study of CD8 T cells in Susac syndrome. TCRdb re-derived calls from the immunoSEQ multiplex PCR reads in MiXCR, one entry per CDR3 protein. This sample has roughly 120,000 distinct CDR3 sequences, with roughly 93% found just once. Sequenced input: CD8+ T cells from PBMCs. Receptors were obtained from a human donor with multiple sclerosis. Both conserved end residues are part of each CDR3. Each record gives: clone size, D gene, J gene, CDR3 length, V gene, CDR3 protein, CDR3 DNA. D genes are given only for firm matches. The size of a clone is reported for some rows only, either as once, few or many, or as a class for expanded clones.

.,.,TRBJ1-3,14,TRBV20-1,CSARAGHAGNTIYF,TGCAGTGCTAGAGCAGGACACGCCGGAAACACCATATATTTT
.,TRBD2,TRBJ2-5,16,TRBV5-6,CASSSGLAGGRETQYF,TGTGCCAGCAGCTCGGGACTAGCGGGGGGCCGAGAGACCCAGTACTTC
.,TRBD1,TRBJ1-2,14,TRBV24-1,CATSDPGTVYGYTF,TGTGCCACCAGTGACCCCGGGACAGTCTATGGCTACACCTTC
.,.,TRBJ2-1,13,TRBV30,CAWSPSSYNEQFF,TGTGCCTGGAGCCCGAGCTCCTACAATGAGCAGTTCTTC
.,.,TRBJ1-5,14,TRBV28,CASRLGGANQPQHF,TGTGCCAGCAGACTAGGGGGGGCTAATCAGCCCCAGCATTTT
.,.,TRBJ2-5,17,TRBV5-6,CASSHLTGVSAEETQYF,TGTGCCAGCAGCCACCTTACCGGTGTATCGGCGGAGGAGACCCAGTACTTC
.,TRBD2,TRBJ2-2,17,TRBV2,CASWGLAGGSNTGELFF,TGTGCCAGCTGGGGACTAGCGGGAGGGAGCAACACCGGGGAGCTGTTTTTT
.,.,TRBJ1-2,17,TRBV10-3,CAISVGQDALGLYGYTF,TGTGCCATCAGTGTAGGGCAGGATGCGCTTGGACTCTATGGCTACACCTTC
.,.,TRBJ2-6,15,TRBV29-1,CSVVRDPSGANVLTF,TGCAGCGTTGTACGGGACCCTTCTGGGGCCAACGTCCTGACTTTC
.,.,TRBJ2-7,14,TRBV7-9,CASSLFGQPYEQYF,TGTGCCAGCAGCTTATTCGGACAGCCCTACGAGCAGTACTTC
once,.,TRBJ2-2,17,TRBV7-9,CASSPFRETGIAGELFF,TGTGCCAGCAGCCCGTTTCGGGAGACAGGGATTGCCGGGGAGCTGTTTTTT
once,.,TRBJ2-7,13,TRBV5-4,CASSPGLVYEQYF,TGTGCCAGCAGCCCGGGACTGGTATACGAGCAGTACTTC